The rows below give T cell receptor beta chains drawn from one sample of a study of CXCR3-negative and CXCR3-positive naive CD8 T cells. After re-calling the 5' RACE reads, TCRdb lists one entry per CDR3 protein, DNA absent. The sample table sets out around 95,000 distinct CDR3 sequences. Material: naive CXCR3+ CD8+ T cells from blood. All receptors derive from a human donor in good health. Some clones in this sample may be carry-over from other donors' samples. The CDR3 runs from the conserved cysteine through the conserved F or W. Fields, in order: J gene, V gene, CDR3 protein.

j_gene: TRBJ2-1; v_gene: TRBV7-9; CDR3aa: CASSLGSGGLKGNEQFF
j_gene: TRBJ2-7; v_gene: TRBV7-9; CDR3aa: CASSQNRDTYSYEQYF
j_gene: TRBJ2-5; v_gene: TRBV23-1; CDR3aa: CASSHLSGQYF
j_gene: TRBJ1-2; v_gene: TRBV15; CDR3aa: CATSGTDRRNYGYTF
j_gene: TRBJ1-5; v_gene: TRBV7-2; CDR3aa: CASSPTDQPQHF
j_gene: TRBJ1-4; v_gene: TRBV4-3; CDR3aa: CASSQDLGGSANNEKLFF
j_gene: TRBJ1-6; v_gene: TRBV30; CDR3aa: CAWSPLYPTAGSPLHF
j_gene: TRBJ2-5; v_gene: TRBV12-3/TRBV12-4; CDR3aa: CASNGGLQETQYF
j_gene: TRBJ2-1; v_gene: TRBV5-5; CDR3aa: CASSLEAPGQVYNEQFF
j_gene: TRBJ1-1; v_gene: TRBV7-9; CDR3aa: CASSLGAGMNTEAFF
j_gene: TRBJ1-2; v_gene: TRBV7-9; CDR3aa: CASSRNYGYTF
j_gene: TRBJ1-1; v_gene: TRBV4-1; CDR3aa: CASSQIDSRGTEAFF
j_gene: TRBJ2-5; v_gene: TRBV29-1; CDR3aa: CSVQGPGETQYF
j_gene: TRBJ1-5; v_gene: TRBV5-5; CDR3aa: CASSLVWGVGNQPQHF
j_gene: TRBJ2-5; v_gene: TRBV6-5; CDR3aa: CASSYGGQVQETQYF
j_gene: TRBJ2-1; v_gene: TRBV6-2/TRBV6-3; CDR3aa: CASSPPGTGVDEQFF
j_gene: TRBJ2-7; v_gene: TRBV28; CDR3aa: CASRTEGSAYEQYF
j_gene: TRBJ1-6; v_gene: TRBV28; CDR3aa: CASSDRGNSPLHF
j_gene: TRBJ2-3; v_gene: TRBV28; CDR3aa: CASSFLAGVNTDTQYF
j_gene: TRBJ2-1; v_gene: TRBV6-2/TRBV6-3; CDR3aa: CASSYSDHRISYNEQFF
j_gene: TRBJ2-5; v_gene: TRBV5-6; CDR3aa: CASSLGLARETQYF
j_gene: TRBJ1-1; v_gene: TRBV7-8; CDR3aa: CASSFDGWQGYTEAFF
j_gene: TRBJ1-1; v_gene: TRBV29-1; CDR3aa: CSVDTGVGEAFF
j_gene: TRBJ2-5; v_gene: TRBV11-2; CDR3aa: CASSLDRDPVYQETQYF
j_gene: TRBJ2-7; v_gene: TRBV7-9; CDR3aa: CASSLGPGSTYEQYF
j_gene: TRBJ2-2; v_gene: TRBV29-1; CDR3aa: CSVEGHPTGITGELFF
j_gene: TRBJ2-5; v_gene: TRBV6-2/TRBV6-3; CDR3aa: CASRYRGAYQETQYF
j_gene: TRBJ2-2; v_gene: TRBV4-3; CDR3aa: CASSQTGVAVGELFF
j_gene: TRBJ1-5; v_gene: TRBV28; CDR3aa: CASSPRTGWRTQHF
j_gene: TRBJ1-2; v_gene: TRBV7-9; CDR3aa: CASSPSRGQGENYGYTF
j_gene: TRBJ2-1; v_gene: TRBV7-3; CDR3aa: CASGGYNEQFF
j_gene: TRBJ2-1; v_gene: TRBV29-1; CDR3aa: CSVRPREWEQFF
j_gene: TRBJ2-1; v_gene: TRBV4-3; CDR3aa: CASSQGQGNYNEQFF
j_gene: TRBJ2-1; v_gene: TRBV21-1; CDR3aa: CASSLGKIPYNEQFF
j_gene: TRBJ2-7; v_gene: TRBV7-2; CDR3aa: CASSFGWGLVRYEQYF
j_gene: TRBJ1-1; v_gene: TRBV7-9; CDR3aa: CASSLGQGDAFF
j_gene: TRBJ1-5; v_gene: TRBV2; CDR3aa: CASKRAWQANQPQHF
j_gene: TRBJ2-6; v_gene: TRBV27; CDR3aa: CASSRYSGANVLTF
j_gene: TRBJ2-3; v_gene: TRBV12-3/TRBV12-4; CDR3aa: CASSPTSGDLLDTQYF
j_gene: TRBJ2-5; v_gene: TRBV29-1; CDR3aa: CSARAGTGVEETQYF
j_gene: TRBJ2-7; v_gene: TRBV18; CDR3aa: CASSPSAGYEQYF
j_gene: TRBJ2-7; v_gene: TRBV7-7; CDR3aa: CASSLAPVGEQYF
j_gene: TRBJ2-7; v_gene: TRBV7-2; CDR3aa: CASSGRGHSYEQYF
j_gene: TRBJ1-5; v_gene: TRBV28; CDR3aa: CASSTRPGTLGDQPQHF
j_gene: TRBJ2-7; v_gene: TRBV28; CDR3aa: CASSLSSWSSYEQYF
j_gene: TRBJ2-7; v_gene: TRBV7-3; CDR3aa: CASSLRGTERSYEQYF
j_gene: TRBJ2-7; v_gene: TRBV29-1; CDR3aa: CSVDLGTATYEQYF
j_gene: TRBJ2-3; v_gene: TRBV5-6; CDR3aa: CASSLFVPAATDTQYF
j_gene: TRBJ2-1; v_gene: TRBV5-5; CDR3aa: CASSFGQGADEQFF
j_gene: TRBJ2-7; v_gene: TRBV10-3; CDR3aa: CAISESQHLEQYF